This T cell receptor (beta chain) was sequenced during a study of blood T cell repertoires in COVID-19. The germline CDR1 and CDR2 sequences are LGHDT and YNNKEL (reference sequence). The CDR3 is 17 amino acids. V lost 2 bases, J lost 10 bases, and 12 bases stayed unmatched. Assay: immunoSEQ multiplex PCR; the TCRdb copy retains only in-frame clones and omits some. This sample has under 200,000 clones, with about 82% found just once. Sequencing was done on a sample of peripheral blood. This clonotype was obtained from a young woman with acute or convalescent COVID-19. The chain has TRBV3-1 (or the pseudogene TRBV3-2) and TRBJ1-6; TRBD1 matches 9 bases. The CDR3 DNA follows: TGTGCCAGCAGCCAACCCCGGACAGGGGCGACCGTATCACCCCTCCACTTT. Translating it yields CASSQPRTGATVSPLHF.